Shown below are 28 T cell receptor beta chains from a single sample sequenced in a study of coeliac disease. Repertoires were generated with immunoSEQ multiplex PCR, while TCRdb's copy carries only in-frame clones and drops some. Of 6,000 or so clones listed, about 66% are singletons. The sample consisted of lymphocytes from the gut lamina propria. The receptors shown here come from a man between 65 and 80 years old with active celiac disease.

In its sample, this clone was seen a few times. The rearrangement uses TRBV10-1 and TRBJ2-7; 10 bases align to TRBD2. The CDR3 covers 13 residues. From germline, CDR1 is WNHNN and CDR2 SYGVQD (reference sequence). The junction had 1 base not matched to a gene; V was cut back by 5 bases and J by 3 bases. CDR3 in amino acids: CASSLAGGYEQYF. In nucleotides, the CDR3 is TGCGCCAGCAGTTTAGCGGGAGGCTACGAGCAGTACTTC.

The chain links TRBV6-1 to TRBJ1-2, with D maybe TRBD1 (5 bases). Trimming removed 6 bases at V and 4 bases at J, with 9 bases between. This CDR3 spans 12 amino acids. The germline V gene has CDR1 MNHNS and CDR2 SASEGT. CDR3 residues: CASRPGGYGYTF. DNA for the CDR3: TGTGCCAGCAGGCCGGGGGGCTATGGCTACACCTTC.

V usage is TRBV28 and J usage is TRBJ2-5; no definite D call. The J call is doubtful: the DNA matches TRBJ2-7 better. The CDR3 sequence is 14 residues long. Germline V gene data show CDR1 as MDHEN and CDR2 as SYDVKM. CDR3 coding DNA: TGTGCCAGCAGTTTGCGCGGCGGAAGATACGAGCAGTACTTC. This codes for CASSLRGGRYEQYF.

The J gene is TRBJ1-5, the V gene TRBV6-6; 10 bases align to TRBD1. CDR3 size: 15 residues. The ends lost 6 bases at V and 7 bases at J; junction bases unmatched: 9. Germline CDR1 and CDR2: MNHNY and SVGAGI (reference sequence). CDR3 DNA: TGTGCCAGCAGAACGACAGGGGGCGCAGGGCAGCCCCAGCATTTT. Its protein product is CASRTTGGAGQPQHF.

The rearrangement links TRBV18 to TRBJ2-7, with 7 bases identical to TRBD1. In germline, CDR1 is KGHSH, CDR2 LQKENI. V lost 2 bases, J lost 2 bases, and 27 bases stayed unmatched. The CDR3 spans 22 residues. CDR3 amino acids: CASSPGVYRGGEPETPTYEQYF. In DNA form, the CDR3 reads TGTGCCAGCTCACCAGGGGTCTACAGGGGCGGTGAACCAGAAACCCCTACCTACGAGCAGTACTTC.

This chain connects TRBV11-3 to TRBJ2-1; weak D call: TRBD1 (6 bases). The CDR3 extends over 15 amino acids. V was clipped by 0 bases and J by 9 bases, with 15 bases between them. The germline gives CDR1 SGHNT, CDR2 YENEEA. The CDR3 protein is CASSLDGNRVSEQFF. Written as DNA, the CDR3 is TGTGCCAGCAGCTTAGACGGGAACAGGGTATCTGAGCAGTTCTTC.

This chain links TRBV18 with TRBJ1-1; perhaps TRBD1 as D (6 bases). Germline V gene lookup returns CDR1 KGHSH and CDR2 LQKENI. Trimming cost V 5 bases and J 0 bases, with 19 bases left between them. This CDR3 comprises 17 residues. The CDR3 sequence: CASSEGQGGGLNTEAFF. DNA of the CDR3: TGTGCCAGCTCAGAAGGTCAGGGAGGGGGGTTGAACACTGAAGCTTTCTTT.

The rearrangement links TRBV14 to TRBJ2-2; the D is unclear. Germline V lookup: CDR1 SGHDN, CDR2 FVKESK. This CDR3 spans 13 amino acids. V shed 1 base and J shed 7 bases, with 7 bases lying between them. Here the CDR3 DNA reads TGTGCCAGCAGCCAAGTTCAGGACGGGGAGCTGTTTTTT. Translated: CASSQVQDGELFF.

This sequence joins TRBV6-4 and TRBJ2-3, with D maybe TRBD2 (7 bases). Trimming stripped 5 bases from V and 2 bases from J, with 14 bases between. Germline V gene sequence: CDR1 MRHNA, CDR2 SNTAGT. The CDR3 totals 15 residues. The CDR3, as DNA: TGTGCCAGCAGTCCCGCGGGGGCCTACACAGATACGCAGTATTTT. Its protein is CASSPAGAYTDTQYF.

This clone was seen a few times. V and J are TRBV6-5 and TRBJ2-5; no firm D call. CDR3 length: 14 residues. V was shortened by 2 bases and J by 0 bases, with 7 bases between the two germline ends. CDR1 MNHEY and CDR2 SVGAGI come from the germline V gene. CDR3 sequence reads: CASSYGRHQETQYF. In DNA, the CDR3 is TGTGCCAGCAGTTACGGGCGTCACCAAGAGACCCAGTACTTC.

The V call is TRBV9, the J call TRBJ2-2; 14 nucleotides match TRBD2. V lost 4 bases, J lost 6 bases, and 14 bases stayed unmatched. The CDR3 runs to 19 residues. The V gene's germline CDR1 is SGDLS and CDR2 YYNGEE. This CDR3 reads CASSPFGTSGSWRAGELFF. CDR3 DNA sequence: TGTGCCAGCAGCCCTTTTGGGACTAGCGGGAGTTGGAGGGCCGGGGAGCTGTTTTTT.

The chain is built from TRBV6-5 and TRBJ2-2; TRBD1 aligns across 9 bases. The germline V gene has CDR1 MNHEY and CDR2 SVGAGI. V gave up 7 bases and J gave up 6 bases; unmatched junction bases: 9. The CDR3 has 15 residues. The CDR3: CASMWGTGMAGELFF. The DNA of the CDR3 is TGTGCCAGCATGTGGGGGACAGGGATGGCCGGGGAGCTGTTTTTT.

J is TRBJ2-1 and V is TRBV5-1; the match to TRBD2 covers 11 bases. The length of the CDR3 is 16 residues. J was trimmed by 7 bases and V by 0 bases; bases with no gene match: 6. Germline V gene sequence: CDR1 SGHRS, CDR2 YFSETQ. The CDR3 region has the DNA TGCGCCAGCAGCTTGGGGCTAGCGGGAGGTGGGAATGAGCAGTTCTTC. This translates into CASSLGLAGGGNEQFF.

V gene TRBV2 combines with J gene TRBJ2-2, with D hard to call. Germline CDR1 reads SNHLY; CDR2 reads FYNNEI. With 5 bases removed from V and 6 bases from J, the gap between germline ends came to 16 bases. The CDR3 extends over 15 amino acids. The CDR3 spells CASSSEHGFAGELFF. Here the CDR3 DNA reads TGTGCCAGCAGTAGCGAGCATGGGTTCGCCGGGGAGCTGTTTTTT. The full variable domain, rest sourced from reference TRBV2 and TRBJ2-2, is EPEVTQTPSHQVTQMGQEVILRCVPISNHLYFYWYRQILGQKVEFLVSFYNNEISEKSEIFDDQFSVERPDGSNFTLKIRSTKLEDSAMYFCASSSEHGFAGELFFGEGSRLTVL.

This chain links TRBV6-5 with TRBJ1-2; 9 nucleotides match TRBD1. The CDR3 contains 16 residues. The junction had 8 bases not matched to a gene; V was cut back by 0 bases and J by 6 bases. Germline V gene lookup returns CDR1 MNHEY and CDR2 SVGAGI. The CDR3: CASSYSWDRATDGYTF. DNA for the CDR3: TGTGCCAGCAGTTACTCGTGGGACAGGGCTACGGATGGCTACACCTTC.

The chain has TRBV2 and TRBJ2-3, with 10 bases fitting TRBD1. J lost 6 bases, V lost 6 bases, and 3 bases had no gene match. This CDR3 comprises 13 residues. Germline lookup yields CDR1 SNHLY and CDR2 FYNNEI. CDR3 sequence (DNA): TGTGCCAGCAGAGGGACAGGGGCGGATACGCAGTATTTT. Translated: CASRGTGADTQYF. The whole variable domain, filled in from reference TRBV2 and TRBJ2-3, reads EPEVTQTPSHQVTQMGQEVILRCVPISNHLYFYWYRQILGQKVEFLVSFYNNEISEKSEIFDDQFSVERPDGSNFTLKIRSTKLEDSAMYFCASRGTGADTQYFGPGTRLTVL.

V is TRBV5-1 and J is TRBJ2-1; TRBD1 matches at 7 bases. This CDR3 has 17 amino acids. The germline V gene encodes CDR1 SGHRS and CDR2 YFSETQ. J lost 1 base, V lost 0 bases, and 7 bases had no gene match. CDR3 bases: TGCGCCAGCAGCTTGGGACAGGGAATAGGGTCCTACAATGAGCAGTTCTTC. It is translated as CASSLGQGIGSYNEQFF.

The chain has TRBV11-2 and TRBJ1-2; 10 nucleotides agree with TRBD1. Unmatched junction bases numbered 7, after V lost 5 bases and J lost 7 bases. Germline loops: CDR1 SGHAT, CDR2 FQNNGV. CDR3 size: 14 residues. CDR3: CASSPQTGGFGYTF. In nucleotides, the CDR3 is TGTGCCAGCAGCCCGCAGACAGGGGGCTTTGGCTACACCTTC.

This rearrangement joins TRBV4-2 to TRBJ2-7, with D maybe TRBD2 (5 bases). From germline, CDR1 is LGHNA and CDR2 YNFKEQ. The V end lost 1 base, the J end lost 2 bases, and 15 bases lay between the germline ends. This CDR3 has 16 amino acids. Here the CDR3 reads CASSQGLAQGTYEQYF. In DNA, the CDR3 is TGTGCCAGCAGCCAAGGCCTAGCCCAAGGGACCTACGAGCAGTACTTC.

V usage is TRBV28 and J usage is TRBJ1-2; 9 positions match TRBD1. This CDR3 has 15 residues. The germline CDR1 and CDR2 sequences are MDHEN and SYDVKM. Trimming removed 5 bases from V and 5 bases from J; junction bases left unmatched: 9. CDR3 sequence: CASSAPTGGPYGYTF. The CDR3 DNA sequence: TGTGCCAGCAGTGCTCCGACAGGGGGACCATATGGCTACACCTTC.

This clone was observed a single time. The chain has TRBV5-1 and TRBJ2-1; 11 bases match TRBD2. Germline lookup yields CDR1 SGHRS and CDR2 YFSETQ. The J segment lost 7 bases and the V segment lost 4 bases, leaving 10 bases of the junction unmatched. This CDR3 comprises 16 residues. The DNA of the CDR3 is TGCGCCAGCAGCAGCATAGGGCTAGCGGGAGGAAATGAGCAGTTCTTC. It yields the protein CASSSIGLAGGNEQFF.

This clone ranks as large. The chain joins TRBV19 to TRBJ1-2, with 7 bases that match TRBD1. CDR3 length equals 14 residues. Germline CDR1 is LNHDA and CDR2 is SQIVND (reference sequence). Trimming cost V 5 bases and J 8 bases; bases outside gene matches: 11. CDR3 sequence (DNA): TGTGCCAGTAGTGGCCGAGACAGGGTAAACGGCTACACCTTC. Translation gives CASSGRDRVNGYTF.

The count of this clone is one. This chain links TRBV6-5 with TRBJ2-7; D perhaps matches TRBD1 (6 bases). The germline V and J ends were trimmed by 0 bases and 5 bases, with 17 bases remaining between them. The CDR3 spans 16 residues. The germline V gene encodes CDR1 MNHEY and CDR2 SVGAGI. The CDR3 coding sequence is TGTGCCAGCAGTTACTCGAATACAGGGTCCACCAACGAGCAGTACTTC. Protein: CASSYSNTGSTNEQYF.

This sequence joins TRBV10-3 and TRBJ2-2, with 13 bases that match TRBD2. The CDR3 is 16 amino acids. The J segment lost 8 bases and the V segment lost 2 bases, leaving 5 bases of the junction unmatched. Germline V gene sequence: CDR1 ENHRY, CDR2 SYGVKD. The CDR3 loop reads CAISETSGRERGELFF. The CDR3 region has the DNA TGTGCCATCAGTGAGACTAGCGGGAGGGAGAGAGGGGAGCTGTTTTTT.

The sample holds a few counts of this clone. The chain employs TRBV18 and TRBJ2-6; perhaps TRBD2 as D (5 bases). Germline V gene lookup returns CDR1 KGHSH and CDR2 LQKENI. Trimming stripped 5 bases from V and 2 bases from J, with 10 bases between. CDR3 length: 15 amino acids. The CDR3 loop reads CASSATRAGANVLTF. CDR3 DNA sequence: TGTGCCAGCTCAGCAACTAGAGCTGGGGCCAACGTCCTGACTTTC.

V is TRBV30 and J is TRBJ1-2, with D possibly TRBD1 on 5 matching bases. The CDR3 has 13 residues. Germline V gene lookup returns CDR1 GTSNPN and CDR2 SVGIG (reference sequence). Between the trimmed V and J ends, which lost 3 bases and 6 bases, there was a span of 14 bases. The CDR3 reads CAWRVWQGDGYTF. For the CDR3, the DNA is TGTGCCTGGAGGGTCTGGCAGGGTGATGGCTACACCTTC. Using reference TRBV30 and TRBJ1-2 for the parts outside the CDR3, the full variable domain is SQTIHQWPATLVQPVGSPLSLECTVEGTSNPNLYWYRQAAGRGLQLLFYSVGIGQISSEVPQNLSASRPQDRQFILSSKKLLLSDSGFYLCAWRVWQGDGYTFGSGTRLTVV.

The chain joins TRBV7-6 to TRBJ1-2, with TRBD1 as a possible D gene (5 bases). Germline V CDR1 and CDR2: SGHVS, FNYEAQ. V was clipped by 8 bases and J by 7 bases, with 17 bases between them. This CDR3 has 13 residues. CDR3 protein: CASRGAGGAGYTF. The CDR3 DNA reads as TGTGCCAGCCGCGGGGCGGGGGGAGCTGGCTACACCTTC. Filled out from reference TRBV7-6 and TRBJ1-2, the complete variable domain reads GAGVSQSPRYKVTKRGQDVALRCDPISGHVSLYWYRQALGQGPEFLTYFNYEAQQDKSGLPNDRFSAERPEGSISTLTIQRTEQRDSAMYRCASRGAGGAGYTFGSGTRLTVV.

This chain uses TRBV28 with TRBJ2-5; D is undetermined. The J call may not be correct, given that the DNA end is closer to TRBJ2-7. Germline V gene lookup returns CDR1 MDHEN and CDR2 SYDVKM. CDR3 length: 10 residues. CDR3 DNA: TGTGCCAGCGCTCGCCGCGAGCAGTACTTC. Protein: CASARREQYF.